This T cell receptor beta chain was captured in a study of blood T cell repertoires in COVID-19. Whole-study context: Collection of acute and convalescent COVID-19 samples took place in the United States, Italy and Spain. T cells, B-cell-depleted T cells, or PBMCs provided the cDNA or gDNA that served as material.

Trimming shortened V by 6 bases and J by 0 bases, and 14 bases separated the two germline ends. The CDR3 totals 15 residues. The germline gives CDR1 KGHSH, CDR2 LQKENI. Original processing methods: Estimation of nucleated cell counts was performed using reference gene primer amplification. TCRdb's table, derived via immunoSEQ multiplex PCR, lists solely in-frame clones and lacks some. That table is the source of V, J and clone size, and D and trimming were worked out from the DNA. Of about 140,000 clones in the sample, roughly 84% were seen once. This clone came up once. The clonotype originates from a young man with COVID-19, enrolled during active disease. The material sequenced was peripheral blood. The rearrangement joins TRBV18 to TRBJ1-2, with TRBD1 as a possible D gene (5 bases). This chain's CDR3 is CASSPGRGSNYGYTF. The CDR3 nucleotides are TGTGCCAGCTCCCCCGGAAGGGGTTCTAACTATGGCTACACCTTC. Full variable domain (remainder filled in from reference TRBV18 and TRBJ1-2): NAGVMQNPRHLVRRRGQEARLRCSPMKGHSHVYWYRQLPEEGLKFMVYLQKENIIDESGMPKERFSAEFPKEGPSILRIQQVVRGDSAAYFCASSPGRGSNYGYTFGSGTRLTVV.